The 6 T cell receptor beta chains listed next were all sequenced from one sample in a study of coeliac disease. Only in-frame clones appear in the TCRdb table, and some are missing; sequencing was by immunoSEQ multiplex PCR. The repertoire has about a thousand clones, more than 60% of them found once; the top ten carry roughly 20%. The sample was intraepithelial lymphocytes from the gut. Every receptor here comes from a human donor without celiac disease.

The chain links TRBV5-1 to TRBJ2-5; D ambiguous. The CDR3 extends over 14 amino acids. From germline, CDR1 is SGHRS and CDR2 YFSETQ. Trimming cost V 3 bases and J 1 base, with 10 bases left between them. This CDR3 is CASSSGPPQETQYF. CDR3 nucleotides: TGCGCCAGCAGCTCCGGTCCGCCCCAAGAGACCCAGTACTTC.

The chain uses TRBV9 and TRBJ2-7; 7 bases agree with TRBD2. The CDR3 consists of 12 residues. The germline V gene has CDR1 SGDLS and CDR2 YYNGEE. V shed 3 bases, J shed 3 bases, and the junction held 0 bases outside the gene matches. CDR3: CASSAGGYEQYF. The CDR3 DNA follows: TGTGCCAGCAGCGCGGGGGGCTACGAGCAGTACTTC.

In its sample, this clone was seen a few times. The CDR3 protein is CASSIFGNSYEQYF. CDR3 in DNA: TGTGCCAGTAGTATCTTCGGGAACTCCTACGAGCAGTACTTC. This rearrangement joins TRBV19 to TRBJ2-7; TRBD2 might be the D (5 bases). The CDR3 consists of 14 residues. Looked up from germline, CDR1 is LNHDA and CDR2 is SQIVND (reference sequence). V was clipped by 3 bases and J by 0 bases, with 9 bases between them.

The CDR3 sequence: CASSQGTGVSYEQYF. CDR3 DNA sequence: TGCGCCAGCAGCCAAGGGACAGGGGTATCCTACGAGCAGTACTTC. The chain employs TRBV4-3 and TRBJ2-7, with 9 bases fitting TRBD1. The germline V gene encodes CDR1 LGHNA and CDR2 YSLEER. The CDR3 extends over 15 amino acids. V shed 1 base, J shed 1 base, and the junction held 2 bases outside the gene matches.

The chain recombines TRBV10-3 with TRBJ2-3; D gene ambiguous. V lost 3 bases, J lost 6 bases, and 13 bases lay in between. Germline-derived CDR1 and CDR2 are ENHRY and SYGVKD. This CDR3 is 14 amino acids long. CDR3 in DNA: TGTGCCATCAGTGAATCCCGCCCCGAGGATACGCAGTATTTT. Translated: CAISESRPEDTQYF.

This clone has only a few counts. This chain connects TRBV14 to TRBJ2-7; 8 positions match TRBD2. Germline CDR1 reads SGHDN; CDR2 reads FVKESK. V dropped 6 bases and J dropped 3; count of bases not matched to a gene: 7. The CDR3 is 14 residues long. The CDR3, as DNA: TGTGCCAGCAGTCTTAGCGGGGTTAGCTACGAGCAGTACTTC. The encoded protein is CASSLSGVSYEQYF.